This T cell receptor beta chain is drawn from a study of vaccination effects on CD4 cells after COVID-19 (dated by TCRdb to between 2021 and 2023). With regard to the full study: To identify antigen-specific CD4+ T cell clonotypes by their expansion, the ViraFEST assay first stimulated PBMC with viral peptide pools and then applied TCR sequencing. Across the study, the median time from the second dose to post-vaccine sampling was 72 days (range 14 to 241). In the study, cultures from other donors were sequenced using the Oncomine TCR Beta short-read assay on an Illumina iSeq 100. In both COVID-19 convalescent patients and infection-naive vaccine recipients, the study compared SARS-CoV-2 spike-specific CD4+ TCR repertoires from before mRNA vaccination with those from after it. Each well held 1.5 million to 2.5 million PBMC cultured in IMDM containing approximately 5% human AB serum, about 10 IU/ml IL-2 and gentamicin, along with about 9.5 ug/ml peptides. A total of 9 to 11 COVID-19 convalescent patients and a handful of SARS-CoV-2-naive healthy vaccine recipients were included in the full study.

After roughly 11 days of culture, CD4+ T cells were isolated with the EasySep CD4+ T cell isolation kit. Each participant got two doses of an mRNA SARS-CoV-2 vaccine, either BNT162b2 or mRNA-1273. The absence of prior SARS-CoV-2 infection in healthy vaccine recipients was confirmed by negative nucleocapsid antibodies before and after vaccination. Half of the culture medium was replaced with fresh IL-2-containing medium on days 3 and 7. Unless noted otherwise, every peptide stimulation condition was cultured in triplicate wells. PBMC were separated from whole blood using Ficoll-Paque Plus gradient centrifugation and were then either cryopreserved at -140C or used fresh. The QIAamp micro DNA kit was used to extract genomic DNA from the cultured CD4+ T cells. Library preparation employed the immunoSEQ multiplex PCR assay. DNA from the CD4+ T cells that had been cultured and isolated underwent TCR beta CDR3 sequencing. On the study's bioinformatics: Non-productive TCR sequences were removed and reads were trimmed to the CDR3 region, keeping CDR3s of at least 7 amino acids. The MANAFEST web app was used to pick out antigen-specific clonotypes by comparing their expansion in peptide wells with that in reference cultures. To count as positive, a clone had to show expansion at FDR<0.05 compared with the reference and with all other wells, an odds ratio above 5, and a frequency above 0.1% in two replicate wells. A clonotype was defined as cross-reactive if the clonotype was significantly expanded both in SARS-CoV-2 spike wells and in at least one common cold coronavirus spike condition. CDR3 similarity was assessed by Levenshtein distance using the stringdist R package, and unrooted trees were constructed with ape in R 3.6.1. The table was pulled from immuneACCESS by TCRdb, which kept in-frame rearrangements only. Such tables lose some clones; where checked, under half of the loss comes from unresolved V genes, and the rest has no known cause. The V and J calls and the clone size are those of that table, but D and trimming were determined from the DNA. Present in this sample are about 73,000 clones, 65% to 80% of which were seen just once. The top ten constitute around 2.1% of the sample.

Paper-wide results and their limitations: Marked clonal contraction was observed in both infection-induced and vaccine-induced clones at late post-vaccination timepoints, consistent with waning T cell responses. Among healthy vaccine recipients, nearly all vaccine-induced clones were SARS-CoV-2 mono-reactive, and only 1 of 255 was cross-reactive with common cold coronaviruses. Limitations of the study were the small number of convalescent patients and the absence of early post-infection timepoints.

V has 7 bases trimmed and J has 9 bases trimmed; junction bases matching no gene number 6. From the germline V gene, CDR1 is SNHLY and CDR2 is FYNNEI. The CDR3, cysteine through phenylalanine, is 14 amino acids long. Kept here is only the CDR3 DNA, which spans 42 bases and is read in frame from base 1. This clone showed up just a few times. No cognate antigen has been identified for it. Per-nucleotide qualities are absent, and no much larger clonotype sits a single base away. The sequence was obtained from a human donor who received a COVID-19 vaccine. This material consisted of CD4+ T cells from PBMCs cultured without peptide, taken after COVID-19 vaccination. Rearrangement joined TRBV2 to TRBJ1-6; 10 central nucleotides agree with TRBD1. The nucleotide sequence is TGTGCCAGCACCGGACAGGGGGTCGGTTCACCCCTCCACTTT. This gives the protein CASTGQGVGSPLHF. The variable domain in full, with residues beyond the CDR3 obtained from the reference TRBV2 and TRBJ1-6 genes, is EPEVTQTPSHQVTQMGQEVILRCVPISNHLYFYWYRQILGQKVEFLVSFYNNEISEKSEIFDDQFSVERPDGSNFTLKIRSTKLEDSAMYFCASTGQGVGSPLHFGNGTRLTVT.